This T cell receptor beta chain was sequenced during a study of cytomegalovirus exposure and HLA in healthy donors. About the research overall: There were approximately 85 million unique TCRs (from HLA-typed donors) in an early data release.

Concerning this clone: Its antigen is not identified.

PCR used 60 Vbeta primers and 13 Jbeta primers. Repertoires were generated with immunoSEQ multiplex PCR, while TCRdb's copy carries only in-frame clones and drops some. The sample records 50,000 to 55,000 clones, roughly 72% being singletons. Notes on the study in general: Association of about 17,000 TCR beta sequences with HLA alleles was found at 0.05 false discovery rate in a later analysis.

The germline gives CDR1 MNHEY, CDR2 SMNVEV (reference sequence). The CDR3 runs to 15 residues. V lost 2 bases and J 7 bases, leaving 14 bases between the germline ends. The chain carries TRBV27 and TRBJ1-4; D perhaps matches TRBD1 (6 bases). Sequencing used PBMCs. This receptor was taken from a woman between 45 and 60 years old in good health and CMV-seropositive. The CDR3 protein is CASSLMAGVGEKLFF. Written as DNA, the CDR3 is TGTGCCAGCAGTTTAATGGCAGGGGTCGGTGAAAAACTGTTTTTT.